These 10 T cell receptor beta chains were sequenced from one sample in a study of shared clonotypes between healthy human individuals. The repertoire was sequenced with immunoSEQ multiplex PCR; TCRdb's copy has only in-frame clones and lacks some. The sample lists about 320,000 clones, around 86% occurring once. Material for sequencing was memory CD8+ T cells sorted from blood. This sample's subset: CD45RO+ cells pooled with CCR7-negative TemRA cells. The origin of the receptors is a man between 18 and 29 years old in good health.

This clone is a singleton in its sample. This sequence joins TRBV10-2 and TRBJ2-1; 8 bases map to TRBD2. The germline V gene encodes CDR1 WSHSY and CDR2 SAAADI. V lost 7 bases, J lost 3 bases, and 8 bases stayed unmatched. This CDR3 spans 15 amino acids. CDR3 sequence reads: CASTDTGGGYNEQFF. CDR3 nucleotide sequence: TGCGCCAGCACCGATACGGGGGGGGGCTACAATGAGCAGTTCTTC.

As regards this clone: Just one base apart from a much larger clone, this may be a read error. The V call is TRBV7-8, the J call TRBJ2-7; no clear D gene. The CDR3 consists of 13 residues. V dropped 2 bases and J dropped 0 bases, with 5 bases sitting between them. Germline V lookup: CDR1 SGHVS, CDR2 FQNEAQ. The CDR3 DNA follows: TGTGCCAGCAGCTTAAGTTTCTCCTACGAGCAGTACTTC. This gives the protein CASSLSFSYEQYF.

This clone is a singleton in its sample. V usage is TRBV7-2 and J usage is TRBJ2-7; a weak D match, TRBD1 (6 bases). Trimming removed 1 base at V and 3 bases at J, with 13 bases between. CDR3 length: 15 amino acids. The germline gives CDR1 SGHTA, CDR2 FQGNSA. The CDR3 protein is CASSLGPEGGYEQYF. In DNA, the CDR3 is TGTGCCAGCAGCTTAGGGCCCGAAGGGGGCTACGAGCAGTACTTC.

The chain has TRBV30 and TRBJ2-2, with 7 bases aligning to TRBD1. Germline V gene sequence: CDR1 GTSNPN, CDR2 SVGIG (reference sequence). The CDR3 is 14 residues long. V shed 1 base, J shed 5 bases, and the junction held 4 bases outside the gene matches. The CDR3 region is CAWSETGMTGELFF. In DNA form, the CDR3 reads TGTGCCTGGAGTGAGACAGGGATGACCGGGGAGCTGTTTTTT.

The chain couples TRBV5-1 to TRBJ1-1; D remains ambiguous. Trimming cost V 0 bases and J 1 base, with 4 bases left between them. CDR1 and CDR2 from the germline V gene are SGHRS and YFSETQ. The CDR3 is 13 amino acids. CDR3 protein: CASSLEGNTEAFF. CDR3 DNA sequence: TGCGCCAGCAGCTTGGAAGGGAACACTGAAGCTTTCTTT.

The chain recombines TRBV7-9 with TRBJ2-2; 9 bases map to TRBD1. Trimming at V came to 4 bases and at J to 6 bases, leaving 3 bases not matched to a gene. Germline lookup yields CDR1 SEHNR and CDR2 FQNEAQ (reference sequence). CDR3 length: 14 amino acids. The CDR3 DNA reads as TGTGCCAGCAGCTCGAGGACAGGGGCCGGGGAGCTGTTTTTT. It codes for CASSSRTGAGELFF.

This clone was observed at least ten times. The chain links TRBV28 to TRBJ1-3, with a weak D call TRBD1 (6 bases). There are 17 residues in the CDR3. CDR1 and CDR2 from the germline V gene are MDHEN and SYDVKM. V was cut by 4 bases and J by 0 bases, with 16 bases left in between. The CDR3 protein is CASSSETGFGSGNTIYF. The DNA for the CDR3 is TGTGCCAGCAGTTCAGAAACAGGGTTCGGCTCTGGAAACACCATATATTTT.

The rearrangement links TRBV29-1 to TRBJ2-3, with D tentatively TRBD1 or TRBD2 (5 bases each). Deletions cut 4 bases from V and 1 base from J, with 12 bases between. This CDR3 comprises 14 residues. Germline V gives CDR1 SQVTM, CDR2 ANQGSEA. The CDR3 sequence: CSVVGTLRTDTQYF. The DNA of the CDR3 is TGCAGCGTTGTAGGGACCCTTCGCACAGATACGCAGTATTTT.

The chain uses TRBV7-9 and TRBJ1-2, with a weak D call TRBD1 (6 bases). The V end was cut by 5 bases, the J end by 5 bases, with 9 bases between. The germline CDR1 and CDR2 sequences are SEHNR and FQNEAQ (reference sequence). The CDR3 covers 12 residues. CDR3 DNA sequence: TGTGCCAGCAGCCCCCAGGGGTATGGCTACACCTTC. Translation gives CASSPQGYGYTF.

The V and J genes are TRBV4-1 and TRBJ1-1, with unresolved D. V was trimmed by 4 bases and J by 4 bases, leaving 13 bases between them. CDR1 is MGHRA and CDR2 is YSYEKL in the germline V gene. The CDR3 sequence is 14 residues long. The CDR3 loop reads CASSPWAGTTEAFF. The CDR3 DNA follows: TGCGCCAGCAGCCCGTGGGCCGGTACCACTGAAGCTTTCTTT.